Below, 7 T cell receptor beta chains from the same sample are listed, as sequenced in a study of T-cell memory formation after mild COVID-19. One entry per CDR3 protein, called by TCRdb with MiXCR from the 5' RACE reads. The profile shows about 190,000 distinct CDR3 sequences, 15% to 20% of them singletons. Input material: PBMCs or a T cell subset sorted from them (not recorded which). These receptors were collected from an adult woman who had mild COVID-19 (a few samples of this study predate the infection). Cell type and time point are not known.

This chain links TRBV18 with TRBJ1-1, with D perhaps matching TRBD1 (5 bases). The germline V and J ends were trimmed by 6 bases and 1 base, with 12 bases remaining between them. There are 14 residues in the CDR3. The V gene's germline CDR1 is KGHSH and CDR2 LQKENI. The CDR3 sequence is CASSPGVWNTEAFF. The CDR3 DNA sequence: TGTGCCAGCTCCCCGGGGGTGTGGAACACTGAAGCTTTCTTT.

This clonotype was recorded a few times. This chain joins TRBV12-3 or TRBV12-4 and TRBJ2-1; D is possibly TRBD1 (7 bases). The ends were cut back, 3 bases at V and 5 bases at J, with 11 bases in the middle. The CDR3 runs to 14 residues. The CDR3 nucleotides read TGTGCCAGCAGTTTCCTCAGGGGGGACAATGAGCAGTTCTTC. Amino acid sequence: CASSFLRGDNEQFF.

The gene calls are TRBV5-1 and TRBJ2-3, with D unresolved. CDR3 length equals 16 residues. V dropped 4 bases and J dropped 3 bases, with 18 bases sitting between them. Germline V gene data show CDR1 as SGHRS and CDR2 as YFSETQ. In nucleotides, the CDR3 is TGCGCCAGCAGCCTAGGGCGTGGCGGAAGGACAGATACGCAGTATTTT. Translating gives CASSLGRGGRTDTQYF.

The rearrangement links TRBV20-1 to TRBJ2-5; perhaps TRBD1 as D (5 bases). Germline values: CDR1 DFQATT, CDR2 SNEGSKA (reference sequence). CDR3 size: 13 residues. With 1 base removed from V and 3 bases from J, the gap between germline ends came to 9 bases. CDR3 in DNA: TGCAGTGCTAGAGCAGGGATCGAAGAGACCCAGTACTTC. Translation: CSARAGIEETQYF.

This clonotype was seen a handful of times. V and J are TRBV3-1 and TRBJ1-2; D might be TRBD1 (5 bases). This CDR3 contains 14 residues. The V end was cut by 0 bases, the J end by 8 bases, with 13 bases between. Germline CDR1 and CDR2: LGHDT and YNNKEL (reference sequence). The CDR3 DNA reads as TGTGCCAGCAGCCAAGATCCTCCACGGGGCGGCTACACCTTC. Its protein is CASSQDPPRGGYTF.

This clonotype has only a few counts. The chain has TRBV4-1 and TRBJ2-3; 11 bases match TRBD2. The germline V gene has CDR1 MGHRA and CDR2 YSYEKL. CDR3 length: 17 amino acids. V lost 1 base and J lost 2; bases outside the gene matches: 5. The CDR3 nucleotides read TGCGCCAGCAGCCAAGGCCTGACTAGCGGGGCCACAGATACGCAGTATTTT. Translated: CASSQGLTSGATDTQYF.

Only a few counts were recorded for this clonotype. The gene calls are TRBV12-3 or TRBV12-4 and TRBJ2-7; TRBD1 matches 7 bases. There are 14 residues in the CDR3. V lost 5 bases to trimming and J lost 0 bases; unmatched junction nucleotides: 4. Here the CDR3 reads CASSRDSVSYEQYF. The DNA for the CDR3 is TGTGCCAGCAGTAGGGACAGTGTCTCCTACGAGCAGTACTTC.